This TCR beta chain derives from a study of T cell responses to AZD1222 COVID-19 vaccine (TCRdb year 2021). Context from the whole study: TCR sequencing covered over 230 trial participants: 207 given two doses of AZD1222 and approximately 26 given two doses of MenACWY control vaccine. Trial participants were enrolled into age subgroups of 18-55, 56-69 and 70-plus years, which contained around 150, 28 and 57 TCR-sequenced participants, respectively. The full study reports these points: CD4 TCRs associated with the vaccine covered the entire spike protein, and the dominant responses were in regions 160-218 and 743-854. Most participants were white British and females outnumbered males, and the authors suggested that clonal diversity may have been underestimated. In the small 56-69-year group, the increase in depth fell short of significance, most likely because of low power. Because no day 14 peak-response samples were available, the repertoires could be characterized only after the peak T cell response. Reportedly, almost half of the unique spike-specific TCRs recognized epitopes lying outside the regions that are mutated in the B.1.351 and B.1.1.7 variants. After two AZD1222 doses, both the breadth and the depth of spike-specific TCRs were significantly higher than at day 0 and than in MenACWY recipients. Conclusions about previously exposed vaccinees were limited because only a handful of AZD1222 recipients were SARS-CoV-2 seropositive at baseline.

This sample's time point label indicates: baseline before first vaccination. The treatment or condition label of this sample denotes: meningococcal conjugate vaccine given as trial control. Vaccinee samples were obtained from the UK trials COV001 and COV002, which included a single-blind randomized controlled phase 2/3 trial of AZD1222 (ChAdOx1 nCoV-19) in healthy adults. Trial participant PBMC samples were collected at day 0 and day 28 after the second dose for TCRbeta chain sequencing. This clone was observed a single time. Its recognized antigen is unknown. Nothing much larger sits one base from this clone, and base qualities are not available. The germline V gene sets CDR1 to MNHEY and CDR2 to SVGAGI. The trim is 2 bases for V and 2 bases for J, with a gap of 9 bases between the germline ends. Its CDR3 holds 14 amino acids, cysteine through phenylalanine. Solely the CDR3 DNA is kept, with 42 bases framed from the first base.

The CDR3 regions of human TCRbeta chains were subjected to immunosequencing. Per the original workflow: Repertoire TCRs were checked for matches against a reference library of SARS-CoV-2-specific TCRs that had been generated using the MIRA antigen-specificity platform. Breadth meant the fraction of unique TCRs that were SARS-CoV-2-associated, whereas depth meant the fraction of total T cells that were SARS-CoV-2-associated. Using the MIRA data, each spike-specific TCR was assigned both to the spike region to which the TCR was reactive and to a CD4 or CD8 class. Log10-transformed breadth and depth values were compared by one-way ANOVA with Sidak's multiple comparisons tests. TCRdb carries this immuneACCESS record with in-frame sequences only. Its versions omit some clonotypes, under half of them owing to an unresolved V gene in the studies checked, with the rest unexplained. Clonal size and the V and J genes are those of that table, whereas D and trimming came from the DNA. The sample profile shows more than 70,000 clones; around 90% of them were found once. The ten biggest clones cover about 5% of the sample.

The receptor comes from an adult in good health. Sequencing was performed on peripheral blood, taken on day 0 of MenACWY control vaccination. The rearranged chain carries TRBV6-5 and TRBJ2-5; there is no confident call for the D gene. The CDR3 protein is CASSYGAGQETQYF. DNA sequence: TGTGCCAGCAGTTACGGAGCAGGACAAGAGACCCAGTACTTC.